Listed here are 30 T cell receptor beta chains from one sample, sequenced in a study of kidney transplant recipient with SARS-CoV-2 infection. One entry per CDR3 protein, called by TCRdb with MiXCR from the reads. The repertoire holds approximately 240,000 distinct CDR3 sequences, with less than 35% as singletons. The sample here was a blood sample, taken at baseline and on approximately day 120 from a kidney transplant recipient. These receptors were obtained from a male patient aged 25-45 years who had COVID-19 and was a kidney transplant recipient. Some T cells may trace back to the graft donor.

This clonotype was detected ten times or more. The gene calls are TRBV6-5 and TRBJ1-5, with D perhaps matching TRBD1 (5 bases). CDR3 length: 15 residues. CDR1 is MNHEY and CDR2 is SVGAGI in the germline V gene. Trimming pared 3 bases from V and 0 bases from J, leaving 9 bases between. Here the CDR3 DNA reads TGTGCCAGCAGTTATAACAGGAATAGCAATCAGCCCCAGCATTTT. The encoded protein is CASSYNRNSNQPQHF.

This clonotype was observed at least ten times. This chain links TRBV6-1 with TRBJ1-2; no reliable D call. CDR1 and CDR2 (germline): MNHNS, SASEGT. The V and J ends lost 5 bases and 4 bases respectively, with 23 bases between them. This CDR3 is built from 17 residues. CDR3 sequence reads: CASSHEQECRKTYGYTF. CDR3 coding DNA: TGTGCCAGCAGTCACGAGCAGGAATGTAGAAAGACCTATGGCTACACCTTC.

This clonotype was seen ten or more times. V and J are TRBV15 and TRBJ2-4, with D maybe TRBD2 (6 bases). This CDR3 is built from 13 residues. Trimming pared 0 bases from V and 8 bases from J, leaving 8 bases between. Looked up from germline, CDR1 is LNHNV and CDR2 is YYDKDF (reference sequence). This CDR3 reads CATSRDTGDIQYF. Here the CDR3 DNA reads TGTGCCACCAGCAGAGATACGGGGGACATTCAGTACTTC.

This clonotype was seen ten or more times. CDR3 nucleotides: TGTGCCAGCAGCAGGAGGGCGACAAGCGCCAATCAGCCCCAGCATTTT. It encodes CASSRRATSANQPQHF. This rearrangement joins TRBV28 to TRBJ1-5, with no clear D. CDR3 size: 16 residues. CDR1 MDHEN and CDR2 SYDVKM come from the germline V gene. V was pared by 6 bases and J by 3 bases, with 18 bases between.

This clonotype was picked up a small number of times. The rearrangement uses TRBV5-4 and TRBJ2-1, with D possibly called TRBD1 or TRBD2 (5 bases each). The CDR3 is 15 residues long. Germline CDR1 and CDR2: SGHNT and YYREEE (reference sequence). The V and J ends lost 0 bases and 4 bases respectively, with 11 bases between them. The CDR3 DNA is TGTGCCAGCAGCTTGGTGAGGGGCCGATACAATGAGCAGTTCTTC. It specifies CASSLVRGRYNEQFF.

This chain uses TRBV7-8 with TRBJ1-2; D unclear. The V gene lost 4 bases and the J gene lost 6 bases, with 27 bases spanning the gap. The CDR3 spans 18 residues. Germline assignment: CDR1 SGHVS and CDR2 FQNEAQ. The DNA for the CDR3 is TGTGCCAGCAGCTCCGGCCGTGGCAGGAAAAATAGAGGGCATGGCTACACCTTC. Residues: CASSSGRGRKNRGHGYTF. Drawing the rest from reference TRBV7-8 and TRBJ1-2, the complete variable domain is GAGVSQSPRYKVAKRGQDVALRCDPISGHVSLFWYQQALGQGPEFLTYFQNEAQLDKSGLPSDRFFAERPEGSVSTLKIQRTQQEDSAVYLCASSSGRGRKNRGHGYTFGSGTRLTVV.

Details on this clonotype: Being one base from a much bigger clone, this may be a read error. This sequence joins TRBV28 and TRBJ2-2; TRBD1 agrees at 10 bases. CDR3 length equals 14 residues. The germline gives CDR1 MDHEN, CDR2 SYDVKM. CDR3 loop: CASRPTGGSGELLF. CDR3 DNA: TGTGCCAGCAGGCCGACAGGGGGCTCCGGGGAGCTGTTATTT.

This clonotype has a count of ten or more. The gene calls are TRBV5-1 and TRBJ1-2; 7 positions match TRBD1. This CDR3 contains 19 residues. V shed 0 bases and J 6 bases; nucleotides not matched to a gene: 20. The germline V gene encodes CDR1 SGHRS and CDR2 YFSETQ. CDR3 DNA: TGCGCCAGCAGCTTGGGAGCCCACAGGGGCAGACGGGATTATGATGGCTACACCTTC. Translating it yields CASSLGAHRGRRDYDGYTF.

This clonotype has a count of ten or more. The chain links TRBV6-4 to TRBJ1-2; no clear D. This CDR3 region has 17 residues. Germline CDR1 reads MRHNA; CDR2 reads SNTAGT. Trimming removed 5 bases from V and 4 bases from J, with 23 bases in between. The CDR3 bases are TGTGCCAGCAGTCGAACAGTCTCACACGGAAAGACCTATGGCTACACCTTC. It specifies CASSRTVSHGKTYGYTF.

This clonotype was seen only a few times. This chain links TRBV16 with TRBJ1-2; D is unresolved. This CDR3 region has 17 residues. V lost 5 bases and J 4 bases, leaving 23 bases between the germline ends. Germline values: CDR1 KGHSY, CDR2 FQNENV. CDR3 loop: CASSKPSVVRKTYGYTF. DNA of the CDR3: TGTGCCAGCAGCAAGCCCTCGGTCGTTAGAAAGACCTATGGCTACACCTTC.

There are a few counts of this clonotype. The rearrangement uses TRBV7-9 and TRBJ1-2, with D uncertain. Trimming left V 4 bases short and J 4 bases short, with 22 bases between. The CDR3 runs 17 residues. Germline V gene lookup returns CDR1 SEHNR and CDR2 FQNEAQ (reference sequence). The CDR3 reads CASSSSVYHGKTYGYTF. The CDR3 nucleotides read TGTGCCAGCAGCTCCAGTGTATACCATGGAAAGACCTATGGCTACACCTTC.

As regards this clonotype: Just one base apart from a much larger clone, this may be a read error. The chain couples TRBV3-1 to TRBJ2-5; 12 bases match TRBD2. This CDR3 is 16 amino acids long. Germline assignment: CDR1 LGHDT and CDR2 YNNKEL (reference sequence). CDR3 nucleotides: TGTGCCAACAGCCAGGACCTAGCGGGAGGGGCCGGAGAGCAGTACTTC. Translated: CANSQDLAGGAGEQYF.

This clonotype showed up many times. The gene calls are TRBV9 and TRBJ2-2; 8 positions agree with TRBD2. The CDR3 extends over 19 amino acids. J was trimmed by 0 bases and V by 0 bases; bases with no gene match: 10. Per the germline V gene, CDR1 is SGDLS and CDR2 is YYNGEE. CDR3 coding DNA: TGTGCCAGCAGCGTAGGCCCGTTAACTAGCGGTTCGAACACCGGGGAGCTGTTTTTT. Translated: CASSVGPLTSGSNTGELFF.

The table lists this clonotype with many counts. V gene TRBV5-1 combines with J gene TRBJ2-7; D could derive from TRBD1 or TRBD2 (5 bases each). The CDR3 totals 15 residues. Per the germline V gene, CDR1 is SGHRS and CDR2 is YFSETQ. The V end was cut by 0 bases, the J end by 0 bases, with 10 bases between. CDR3 residues: CASSLVTGLSYEQYF. The CDR3 bases are TGCGCCAGCAGCTTGGTGACGGGGCTCTCCTACGAGCAGTACTTC.

The V call is TRBV6-1, the J call TRBJ2-3; tentative D call: TRBD2 (5 bases). Germline CDR1 is MNHNS and CDR2 is SASEGT. This CDR3 spans 15 amino acids. The ends were cut back, 2 bases at V and 2 bases at J, with 11 bases in the middle. Written as DNA, the CDR3 is TGTGCCAGCAGTGAAAATCCGGGGTCCACAGATACGCAGTATTTT. It codes for CASSENPGSTDTQYF.

Points on this clonotype: This sequence may be a read error, since a much larger clone differs from it by one base. V is TRBV3-1 and J is TRBJ1-2; D ambiguous. V was trimmed by 4 bases and J by 4 bases, leaving 22 bases between them. Germline V gene sequence: CDR1 LGHDT, CDR2 YNNKEL (reference sequence). CDR3 length: 17 residues. This chain's CDR3 is CASSLTCTLRKTYGYTF. In DNA, the CDR3 is TGTGCCAGCAGCCTAACCTGCACCCTTCGAAAGACCTATGGCTACACCTTC.

This chain joins TRBV9 and TRBJ2-3; D is undetermined. Trimming shortened V by 1 base and J by 2 bases, and 8 bases separated the two germline ends. The length of the CDR3 is 14 residues. Germline values: CDR1 SGDLS, CDR2 YYNGEE. CDR3 sequence reads: CASSVSPNTDTQYF. In DNA form, the CDR3 reads TGTGCCAGCAGCGTAAGTCCTAACACAGATACGCAGTATTTT.

The chain combines TRBV9 with TRBJ2-1; 7 bases line up with TRBD2. CDR1 SGDLS and CDR2 YYNGEE come from the germline V gene. J was trimmed by 7 bases and V by 2 bases; bases with no gene match: 3. The CDR3 extends over 13 amino acids. CDR3: CASSVTSRNEQFF. The CDR3 DNA reads as TGTGCCAGCAGCGTGACTAGCAGGAATGAGCAGTTCTTC.

This clonotype has just one count. This may be a read error, as it is one base from a much larger clone. Without the conserved terminal phenylalanine or tryptophan, this CDR3 likely stems from a read error. CDR3 coding DNA: TGTGCCAGCAATAAGGAGAACACTGAAGCTTTCCTT. This encodes CASNKENTEAFL. V is TRBV9 and J is TRBJ1-1, with D hard to call. There are 12 residues in the CDR3. V gave up 6 bases and J gave up 1 base, with 7 bases separating them. Germline CDR1 and CDR2: SGDLS and YYNGEE.

This clonotype was seen at least ten times. This chain joins TRBV7-2 and TRBJ1-6, with D unclear. The CDR3 spans 17 residues. Germline V gene lookup returns CDR1 SGHTA and CDR2 FQGNSA. V was clipped by 5 bases and J by 0 bases, with 14 bases between them. This CDR3 is CASSQSHTSSYNSPLHF. DNA of the CDR3: TGTGCCAGCAGCCAGTCGCACACGAGCTCCTATAATTCACCCCTCCACTTT.

This clonotype occurred many times. The chain is built from TRBV2 and TRBJ1-5; perhaps TRBD1 as D (5 bases). V shed 6 bases and J shed 2 bases, with 17 bases lying between them. CDR1 SNHLY and CDR2 FYNNEI come from the germline V gene. The CDR3 runs 16 residues. The CDR3 loop reads CASRAGSAIGNQPQHF. The CDR3 DNA sequence: TGTGCCAGCAGGGCAGGGAGTGCGATAGGCAATCAGCCCCAGCATTTT. Drawing the rest from reference TRBV2 and TRBJ1-5, the complete variable domain is EPEVTQTPSHQVTQMGQEVILRCVPISNHLYFYWYRQILGQKVEFLVSFYNNEISEKSEIFDDQFSVERPDGSNFTLKIRSTKLEDSAMYFCASRAGSAIGNQPQHFGDGTRLSIL.

The sample holds many counts of this clonotype. The V and J genes are TRBV19 and TRBJ1-6; 8 bases are shared with TRBD1. J lost 5 bases, V lost 7 bases, and 4 bases had no gene match. CDR1 LNHDA and CDR2 SQIVND come from the germline V gene (reference sequence). This CDR3 is 14 amino acids long. This CDR3 reads CASKSDRDNSPLHF. Written as DNA, the CDR3 is TGTGCCAGTAAGTCGGACAGGGATAATTCACCCCTCCACTTT.

Regarding this clonotype: A much larger clone is a single base away; this may be a read error. The chain links TRBV6-5 to TRBJ2-7; 10 nucleotides align to TRBD2. The germline V gene encodes CDR1 MNHEY and CDR2 SVGAGI. V lost 2 bases to trimming and J lost 0 bases; unmatched junction nucleotides: 4. This CDR3 is built from 16 residues. In nucleotides, the CDR3 is TGTGCCAGCAGTTACCTAGCGGGAGAGTTCTCCTACGAGCAGTACGTC. Protein: CASSYLAGEFSYEQYV.

Concerning this clonotype itself: The likely explanation is a read error, given a far larger clone one base away. This rearrangement joins TRBV6-5 to TRBJ1-2; D remains unclear. Germline CDR1 reads MNHEY; CDR2 reads SVGAGI. The ends were cut back, 5 bases at V and 4 bases at J, with 23 bases in the middle. The CDR3 has 17 residues. CDR3 in DNA: TGTGCCAGCAGTAGCCTGTGGGGATGTAGAAAGACCTATGGCTACACCTTC. Encoded protein: CASSSLWGCRKTYGYTF.

This clonotype has ten or more counts. The chain has TRBV15 and TRBJ2-7, with D perhaps matching TRBD1 (6 bases). V was trimmed by 0 bases and J by 2 bases, leaving 11 bases between them. The CDR3 extends over 15 amino acids. Germline-derived CDR1 and CDR2 are LNHNV and YYDKDF (reference sequence). CDR3 in amino acids: CATSREAQGPYEQYF. CDR3 DNA: TGTGCCACCAGCAGAGAGGCACAGGGTCCCTACGAGCAGTACTTC.

This clonotype showed up many times. CDR3 DNA: TGTGCCTCTCGAAGGGACAGCAACTATGGCTACACCTTC. It encodes CASRRDSNYGYTF. V and J are TRBV19 and TRBJ1-2; 7 bases are shared with TRBD1. The trim removed 11 bases at V and 2 bases at J, leaving 8 bases unmatched. Germline values: CDR1 LNHDA, CDR2 SQIVND (reference sequence). The CDR3 runs to 13 residues.

This clonotype was counted ten times or more. The V call is TRBV5-5, the J call TRBJ1-6; 7 bases match TRBD1. This CDR3 has 15 amino acids. Germline loops: CDR1 SGHKS, CDR2 YYEKEE (reference sequence). V shed 3 bases and J 6 bases; nucleotides not matched to a gene: 6. CDR3 sequence reads: CASSSKTGINSPLHF. CDR3 coding DNA: TGTGCCAGCAGCTCCAAGACAGGGATTAATTCACCCCTCCACTTT.

A word on this clonotype: A clone one base away is much larger, so this may be a read error. The chain couples TRBV10-3 to TRBJ1-6; 7 bases agree with TRBD1. Germline CDR1 is ENHRY and CDR2 is SYGVKD. This CDR3 has 14 amino acids. V was clipped by 5 bases and J by 5 bases; unmatched bases: 3. CDR3 sequence (DNA): TGTGCCATCAGTCTTGACAGGGATAATTCACCCCTCCACTTT. Its translation is CAISLDRDNSPLHF.

The rearrangement joins TRBV6-9 to TRBJ1-2; no definite D call. CDR3 length: 17 amino acids. Trimming stripped 5 bases from V and 4 bases from J, with 23 bases between. The V gene's germline CDR1 is MNHGY and CDR2 SVAAGI. CDR3 DNA sequence: TGTGCCAGCAGTCCCACGACGCCTTGCGGGAAGACCTATGGCTACACCTTC. It specifies CASSPTTPCGKTYGYTF.

For this clonotype: A single base separates this from a much larger clone, so it may be a read error. V gene TRBV14 combines with J gene TRBJ1-2, with 7 bases fitting TRBD1. This CDR3 is built from 15 residues. The germline CDR1 and CDR2 sequences are SGHDN and FVKESK. V trimming: 7 bases; J trimming: 7 bases; junction bases outside the gene matches: 15. The CDR3 protein is CASITRQGGLRGYTF. The CDR3 bases are TGTGCCAGCATCACCAGGCAGGGGGGGCTACGTGGCTACACCTTC. The full variable domain, in which reference TRBV14 and TRBJ1-2 provide the parts outside the CDR3, is EAGVTQFPSHSVIEKGQTVTLRCDPISGHDNLYWYRRVMGKEIKFLLHFVKESKQDESGMPNNRFLAERTGGTYSTLKVQPAELEDSGVYFCASITRQGGLRGYTFGSGTRLTVV.